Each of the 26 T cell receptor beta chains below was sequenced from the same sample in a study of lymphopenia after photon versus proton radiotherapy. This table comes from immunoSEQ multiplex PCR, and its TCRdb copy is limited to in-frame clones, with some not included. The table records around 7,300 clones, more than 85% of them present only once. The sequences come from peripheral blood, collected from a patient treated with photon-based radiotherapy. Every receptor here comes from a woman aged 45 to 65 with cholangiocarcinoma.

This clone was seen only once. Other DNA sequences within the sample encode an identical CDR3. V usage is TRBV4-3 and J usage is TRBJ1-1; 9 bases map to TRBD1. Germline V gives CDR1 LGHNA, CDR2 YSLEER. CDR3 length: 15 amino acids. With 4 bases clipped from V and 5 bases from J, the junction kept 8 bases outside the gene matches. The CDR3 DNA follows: TGCGCCAGCAGCCCGATAATACAGGGGGCGACTGAAGCTTTCTTT. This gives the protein CASSPIIQGATEAFF.

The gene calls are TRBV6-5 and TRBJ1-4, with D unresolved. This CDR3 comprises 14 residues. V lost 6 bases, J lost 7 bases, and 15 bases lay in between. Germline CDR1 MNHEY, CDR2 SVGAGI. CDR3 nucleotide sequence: TGTGCCAGCAGCCGAGTCCGGCGGGTTGAAAAACTGTTTTTT. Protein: CASSRVRRVEKLFF.

CDR3 residues: CASSDQGRNQPQHF. For the CDR3, the DNA is TGCGCCAGCAGTGACCAGGGTCGGAATCAGCCCCAGCATTTT. The chain is built from TRBV10-2 and TRBJ1-5; maybe TRBD1 (5 bases). V was pared by 3 bases and J by 4 bases, with 10 bases between. Germline CDR1 reads WSHSY; CDR2 reads SAAADI. The CDR3 is 14 amino acids.

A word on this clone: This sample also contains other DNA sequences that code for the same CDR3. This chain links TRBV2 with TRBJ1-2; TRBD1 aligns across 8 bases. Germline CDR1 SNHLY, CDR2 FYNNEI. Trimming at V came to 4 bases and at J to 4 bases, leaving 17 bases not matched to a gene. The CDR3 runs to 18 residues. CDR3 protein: CASSVRQGKVRQAYGYTF. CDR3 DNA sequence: TGTGCCAGCAGTGTGAGACAGGGGAAAGTTAGGCAAGCCTATGGCTACACCTTC.

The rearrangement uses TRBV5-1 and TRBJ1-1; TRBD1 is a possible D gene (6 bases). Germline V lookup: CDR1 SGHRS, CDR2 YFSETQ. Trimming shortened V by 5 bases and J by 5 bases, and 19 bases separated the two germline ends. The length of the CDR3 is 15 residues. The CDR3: CASRLNPGARTEAFF. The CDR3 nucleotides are TGCGCCAGCAGACTAAACCCAGGGGCGCGGACTGAAGCTTTCTTT. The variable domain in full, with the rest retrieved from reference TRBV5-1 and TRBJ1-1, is KAGVTQTPRYLIKTRGQQVTLSCSPISGHRSVSWYQQTPGQGLQFLFEYFSETQRNKGNFPGRFSGRQFSNSRSEMNVSTLELGDSALYLCASRLNPGARTEAFFGQGTRLTVV.

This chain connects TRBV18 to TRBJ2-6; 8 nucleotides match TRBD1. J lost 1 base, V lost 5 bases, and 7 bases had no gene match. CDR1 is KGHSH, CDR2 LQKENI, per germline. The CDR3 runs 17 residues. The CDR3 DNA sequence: TGTGCCAGCTCAGTTCGGACAGGGAGGTCTGGGGCCAACGTCCTGACTTTC. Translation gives CASSVRTGRSGANVLTF.

In DNA form, the CDR3 reads TGTGCCAGCGCCAAGGCCCAGGGCAATCAGCCCCAGCATTTT. Protein product: CASAKAQGNQPQHF. The rearrangement uses TRBV6-5 and TRBJ1-5; D unclear. CDR3 size: 14 residues. V lost 8 bases and J lost 2, with 13 bases in between. Germline assignment: CDR1 MNHEY and CDR2 SVGAGI.

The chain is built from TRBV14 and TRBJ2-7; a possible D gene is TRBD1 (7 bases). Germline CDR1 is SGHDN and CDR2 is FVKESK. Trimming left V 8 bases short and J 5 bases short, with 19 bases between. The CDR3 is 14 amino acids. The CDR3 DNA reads TGTGCCAGCGGCGTGACAGGGAGGAAGCACGAGCAGTACTTC. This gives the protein CASGVTGRKHEQYF.

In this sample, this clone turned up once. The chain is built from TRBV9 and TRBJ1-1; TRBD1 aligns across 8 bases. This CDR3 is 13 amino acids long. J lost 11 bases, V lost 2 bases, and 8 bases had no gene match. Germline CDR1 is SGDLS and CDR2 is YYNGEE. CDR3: CASSVGATGDAFF. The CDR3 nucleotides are TGTGCCAGCAGCGTTGGCGCGACAGGGGATGCTTTCTTT.

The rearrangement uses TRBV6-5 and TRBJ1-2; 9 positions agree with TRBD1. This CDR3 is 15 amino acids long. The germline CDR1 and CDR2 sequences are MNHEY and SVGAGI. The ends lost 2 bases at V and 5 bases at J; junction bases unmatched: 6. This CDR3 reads CASSYQTGGHYGYTF. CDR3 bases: TGTGCCAGCAGTTACCAGACAGGGGGTCATTATGGCTACACCTTC.

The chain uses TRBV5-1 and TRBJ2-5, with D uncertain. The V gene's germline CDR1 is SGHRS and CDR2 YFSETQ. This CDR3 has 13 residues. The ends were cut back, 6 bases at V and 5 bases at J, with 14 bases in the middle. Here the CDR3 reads CASTASSRETQYF. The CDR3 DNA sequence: TGCGCCAGCACGGCCAGCTCCCGTGAGACCCAGTACTTC.

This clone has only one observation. CDR3 loop: CAWTGGAPYNEQFF. The CDR3, as DNA: TGTGCCTGGACAGGGGGCGCCCCCTACAATGAGCAGTTCTTC. V and J are TRBV30 and TRBJ2-1; TRBD1 matches at 8 bases. Germline lookup yields CDR1 GTSNPN and CDR2 SVGIG (reference sequence). The CDR3 has 14 amino acids. V lost 4 bases and J lost 2; bases outside the gene matches: 4.

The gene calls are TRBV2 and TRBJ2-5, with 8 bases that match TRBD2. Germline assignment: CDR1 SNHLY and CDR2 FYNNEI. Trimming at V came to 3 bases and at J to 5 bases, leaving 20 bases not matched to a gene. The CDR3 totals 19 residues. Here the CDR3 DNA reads TGTGCCAGCAGTGATTCTAGACCCCAACTAGCGGTAGGATCGGAGACCCAGTACTTC. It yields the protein CASSDSRPQLAVGSETQYF.

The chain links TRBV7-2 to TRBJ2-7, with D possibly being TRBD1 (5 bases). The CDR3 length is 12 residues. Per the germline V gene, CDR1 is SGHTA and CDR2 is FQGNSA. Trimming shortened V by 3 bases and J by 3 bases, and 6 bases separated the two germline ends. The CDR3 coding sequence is TGTGCCAGCAGCTTCCAGGGCTACGAGCAGTACTTC. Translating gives CASSFQGYEQYF.

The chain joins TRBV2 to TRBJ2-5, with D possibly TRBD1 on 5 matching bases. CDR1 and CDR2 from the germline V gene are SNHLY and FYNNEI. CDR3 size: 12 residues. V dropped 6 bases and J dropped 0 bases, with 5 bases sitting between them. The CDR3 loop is CASRTDQETQYF. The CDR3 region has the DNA TGTGCCAGCAGGACAGACCAAGAGACCCAGTACTTC.

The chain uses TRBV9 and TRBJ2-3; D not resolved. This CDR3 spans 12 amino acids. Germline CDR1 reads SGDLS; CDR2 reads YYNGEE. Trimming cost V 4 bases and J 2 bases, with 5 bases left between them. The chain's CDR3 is CASSPHTDTQYF. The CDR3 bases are TGTGCCAGCAGCCCACACACAGATACGCAGTATTTT.

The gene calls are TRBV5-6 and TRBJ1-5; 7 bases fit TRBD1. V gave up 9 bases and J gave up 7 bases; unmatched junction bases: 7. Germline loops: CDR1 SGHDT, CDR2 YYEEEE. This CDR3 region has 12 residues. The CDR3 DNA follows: TGTGCCACCGCAACAGGGGTACAGCCCCAGCATTTT. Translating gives CATATGVQPQHF.

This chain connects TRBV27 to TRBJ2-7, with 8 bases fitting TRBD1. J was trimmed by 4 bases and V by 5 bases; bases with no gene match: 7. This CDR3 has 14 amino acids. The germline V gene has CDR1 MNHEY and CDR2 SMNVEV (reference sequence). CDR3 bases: TGTGCCAGCAGTGCCGGGACAGGATCGTACGAGCAGTACTTC. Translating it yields CASSAGTGSYEQYF.

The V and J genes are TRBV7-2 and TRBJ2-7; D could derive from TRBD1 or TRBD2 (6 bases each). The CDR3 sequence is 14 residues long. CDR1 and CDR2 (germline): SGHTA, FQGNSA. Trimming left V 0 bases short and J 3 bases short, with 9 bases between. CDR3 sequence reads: CASSLAGGLYEQYF. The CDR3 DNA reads TGTGCCAGCAGCTTAGCGGGGGGCCTCTACGAGCAGTACTTC.

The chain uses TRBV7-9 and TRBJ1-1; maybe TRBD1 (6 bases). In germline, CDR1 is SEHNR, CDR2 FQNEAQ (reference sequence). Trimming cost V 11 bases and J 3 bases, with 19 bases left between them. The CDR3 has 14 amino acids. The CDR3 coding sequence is TGTGCCGGAAAGACAGGTCAGGCGGACACTGAAGCTTTCTTT. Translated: CAGKTGQADTEAFF. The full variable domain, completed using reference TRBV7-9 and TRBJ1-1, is DTGVSQNPRHKITKRGQNVTFRCDPISEHNRLYWYRQTLGQGPEFLTYFQNEAQLEKSRLLSDRFSAERPKGSFSTLEIQRTEQGDSAMYLCAGKTGQADTEAFFGQGTRLTVV.

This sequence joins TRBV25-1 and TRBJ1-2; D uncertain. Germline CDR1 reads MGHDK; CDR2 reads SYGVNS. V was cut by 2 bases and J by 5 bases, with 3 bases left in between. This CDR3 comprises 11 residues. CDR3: CASSEQYGYTF. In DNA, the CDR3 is TGTGCCAGCAGTGAACAGTATGGCTACACCTTC.

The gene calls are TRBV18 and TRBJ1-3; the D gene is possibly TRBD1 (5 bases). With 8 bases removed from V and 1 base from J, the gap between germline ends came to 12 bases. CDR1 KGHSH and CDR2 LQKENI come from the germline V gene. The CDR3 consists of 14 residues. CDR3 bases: TGTGCCAGCGTCCCAGGGTTATCTGGAAACACCATATATTTT. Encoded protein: CASVPGLSGNTIYF.

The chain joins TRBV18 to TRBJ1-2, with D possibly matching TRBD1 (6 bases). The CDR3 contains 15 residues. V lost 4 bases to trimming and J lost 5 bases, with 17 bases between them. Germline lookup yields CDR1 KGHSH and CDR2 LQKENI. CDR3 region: CASSLNRDDGYGYTF. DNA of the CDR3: TGTGCCAGCTCACTAAACAGGGACGATGGATATGGCTACACCTTC.

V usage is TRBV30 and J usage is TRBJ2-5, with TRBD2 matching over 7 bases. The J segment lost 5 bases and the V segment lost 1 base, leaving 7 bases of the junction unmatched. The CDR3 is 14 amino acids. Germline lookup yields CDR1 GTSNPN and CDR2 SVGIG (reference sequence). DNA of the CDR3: TGTGCCTGGAGTGCGGATTTTAGCGGGGAGACCCAGTACTTC. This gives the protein CAWSADFSGETQYF.

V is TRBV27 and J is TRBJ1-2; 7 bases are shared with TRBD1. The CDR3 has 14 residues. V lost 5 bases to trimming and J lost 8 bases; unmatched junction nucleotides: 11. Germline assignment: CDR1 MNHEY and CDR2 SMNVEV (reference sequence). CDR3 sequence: CASSPQKGALGYTF. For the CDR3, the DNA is TGTGCCAGCAGTCCGCAGAAGGGGGCGCTGGGCTACACCTTC.

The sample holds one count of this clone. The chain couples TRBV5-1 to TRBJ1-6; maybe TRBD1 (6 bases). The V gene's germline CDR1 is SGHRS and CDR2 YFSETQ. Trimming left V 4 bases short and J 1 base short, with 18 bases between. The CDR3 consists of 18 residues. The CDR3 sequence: CASSTTKQGLSYNSPLHF. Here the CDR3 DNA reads TGCGCCAGCAGCACGACCAAACAGGGACTTTCCTATAATTCACCCCTCCACTTT.